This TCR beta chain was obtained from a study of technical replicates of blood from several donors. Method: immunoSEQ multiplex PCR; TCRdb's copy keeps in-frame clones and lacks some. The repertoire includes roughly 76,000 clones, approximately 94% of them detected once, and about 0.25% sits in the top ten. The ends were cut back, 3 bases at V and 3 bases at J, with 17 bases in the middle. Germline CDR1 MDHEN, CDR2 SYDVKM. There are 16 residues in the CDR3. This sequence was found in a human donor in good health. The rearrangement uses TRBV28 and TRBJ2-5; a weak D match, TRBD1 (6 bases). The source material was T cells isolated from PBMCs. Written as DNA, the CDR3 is TGTGCCAGCAGTTTCGGAATAGGGACACAGAAAGAGACCCAGTACTTC. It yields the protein CASSFGIGTQKETQYF. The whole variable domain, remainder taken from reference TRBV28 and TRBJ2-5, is DVKVTQSSRYLVKRTGEKVFLECVQDMDHENMFWYRQDPGLGLRLIYFSYDVKMKEKGDIPEGYSVSREKKERFSLILESASTNQTSMYLCASSFGIGTQKETQYFGPGTRLLVL.